The rows below give T cell receptor beta chains drawn from one sample of a study of blood T cell repertoires in COVID-19. The protocol was immunoSEQ multiplex PCR, while the TCRdb copy is restricted to in-frame clones and leaves out a portion. The top ten clones hold about 11% of a sample with under 150,000 clones, over 75% of them seen once. The sequencing input was peripheral blood. These receptors came from a man older than 75 with acute or convalescent COVID-19. The CDR3 runs from the conserved cysteine through the conserved F or W. A D gene is named only where the DNA matches it firmly.

d_gene,j_gene,len,v_gene,CDR3aa
.,TRBJ1-1,15,TRBV3-1/TRBV3-2,CASSSRAGMNTEAFF
TRBD1,TRBJ1-2,15,TRBV5-1,CASKAGTGTSGGYTF
.,TRBJ2-1,14,TRBV5-4,CASSARVPNNEQFF
.,TRBJ1-5,14,TRBV28,CASSFRHFNQPQHF
TRBD1,TRBJ1-4,17,TRBV3-1/TRBV3-2,CASSQKNDRGIYEKLFF
.,TRBJ2-7,15,TRBV6-2/TRBV6-3,CASSYPRTSGYEQYF
.,TRBJ1-1,14,TRBV15,CATSRDRDGGRAFF
.,TRBJ1-2,12,TRBV5-1,CASRLQVEGYTF
.,TRBJ2-7,14,TRBV5-1,CASSLVSSSYEQYF
.,TRBJ1-6,15,TRBV11-2,CASSLLSSYNSPLHF
.,TRBJ2-7,15,TRBV4-2,CASSQELSGEHEQYF
.,TRBJ2-7,16,TRBV5-1,CASSLRLPGVDYEQYF
.,TRBJ1-1,15,TRBV11-2,CASSLSGARNTEAFF
.,TRBJ1-1,14,TRBV27,CASSSPAGNTEAFF
.,TRBJ2-3,16,TRBV4-2,CASSHLSGPSTDTQYF
.,TRBJ1-2,13,TRBV3-1/TRBV3-2,CASSQEKGKGETF
.,TRBJ2-5,14,TRBV6-2/TRBV6-3,CASNPGLQLGTQYF
.,TRBJ2-3,11,TRBV2,CASSASGTQYF
.,TRBJ1-2,12,TRBV12-3/TRBV12-4,CASTWGGLGYTF
.,TRBJ1-1,13,TRBV5-4,CASSSRQALGAFF
.,TRBJ1-4,16,TRBV27,CASGGGPTATNEKLFF
.,TRBJ1-2,13,TRBV28,CASSLEMDYGYTF
.,TRBJ1-2,13,TRBV30,CAATGGRGYGYTF
TRBD1,TRBJ1-5,15,TRBV7-2,CASSLRHRGLQPQHF
.,TRBJ1-2,14,TRBV7-9,CASGATVGYGGYTF
.,TRBJ1-2,12,TRBV28,CASRIFGYGYTF
TRBD2,TRBJ2-5,13,TRBV5-1,CASSSTSGETQYF
TRBD1,TRBJ2-7,15,TRBV5-5,CASSRADRGLQEQYF
.,TRBJ2-3,12,TRBV3-1/TRBV3-2,CASSQVKDTQYF
TRBD1,TRBJ1-2,17,TRBV5-1,CASSLPLPGQGAEGYTF
.,TRBJ2-7,14,TRBV29-1,CSVEVLREEGQQYF
TRBD2,TRBJ2-2,16,TRBV7-2,CASSKTSGRATGELFF
.,TRBJ2-7,12,TRBV5-4,CASSQFAGEQYF
.,TRBJ1-1,14,TRBV7-2,CASIPADMNTEAFF
TRBD1,TRBJ1-1,14,TRBV5-1,CASSPESTGLKAFF
.,TRBJ1-4,15,TRBV3-1/TRBV3-2,CASSQAAQSNEKLFF
.,TRBJ2-7,12,TRBV20-1,CSASLSSYEQYF
.,TRBJ1-2,14,TRBV4-1,CASSQPLGAGGYTF
TRBD2,TRBJ2-2,14,TRBV9,CASSWTSGTGELFF
.,TRBJ1-2,17,TRBV27,CASSLFALPQANYGYTF
.,TRBJ1-4,16,TRBV30,CAWSVTRLGGNEKLFF
.,TRBJ1-1,15,TRBV10-3,CAISSQVFVGTEAFF
.,TRBJ1-1,14,TRBV10-1,CASSDPTGSGEAFF
.,TRBJ2-3,13,TRBV24-1,CATSDRAADTQYF
TRBD1,TRBJ1-5,15,TRBV7-8,CASSLADRVGQPQHF
.,TRBJ1-1,14,TRBV7-9,CASSIAAVNTEAFF
.,TRBJ2-3,15,TRBV15,CATSRDQGPTDTQYF
.,TRBJ1-3,12,TRBV6-5,CASGARGNTIYF
.,TRBJ1-2,12,TRBV27,CASSLTGPGYTF
.,TRBJ1-1,16,TRBV14,CASSQVLWQGNTEAFF
.,TRBJ1-2,12,TRBV6-4,CASTQRGDGYTF
TRBD1,TRBJ2-1,15,TRBV6-5,CASTGRGQGNNEQFF
TRBD1,TRBJ2-5,14,TRBV25-1,CASSGYRGQETQYF
.,TRBJ1-6,14,TRBV19,CASSLSSYNSPLHF
.,TRBJ1-5,13,TRBV30,CAWSRGKRQPQHF
TRBD1,TRBJ1-5,15,TRBV7-2,CASSPTGVGNQPQHF
TRBD2,TRBJ2-1,16,TRBV3-1/TRBV3-2,CASSPIPSGPYNEQFF
TRBD2,TRBJ2-7,14,TRBV28,CASGGVGLSYEQYF